This T cell receptor beta chain was sequenced in a study of T cell repertoires in cytomegalovirus infection (dated by TCRdb to between 2018 and 2021). Regarding the research as a whole: Because public TCR beta signatures pointed to carriage of CMV infection together with the matching HLA type, the HLA type of each donor mattered for the analysis.

Per the germline V gene (reference sequence), MNHEY is the CDR1 and SMNVEV is the CDR2. V is pared back by 4 bases and J by 3 bases, with 18 bases lying between the germline termini. From the cysteine up to the phenylalanine, the CDR3 has a length of 16 residues. Of the read, only the CDR3 DNA is kept; its 48 bases are in frame from base 1. Concerning this clonotype: Its recognized antigen is unknown. No much larger clone exists at a distance of one base, and base qualities are not known.

The paper as a whole reports these results and caveats: In the ex vivo response, HLA-C-restricted CMV-specific TCR beta clonotypes were dominant, and in two of eight donors the single most frequent clonotype came from this HLA-C-restricted group. In both this cohort and an independent roughly 350-donor cohort, the cumulative frequency of public TCR beta family members distinguished carriers of CMV infection plus the relevant HLA type.

Instrument used: Illumina HiSeq 1500. In TCRdb, the public reads were trimmed at Q25 with fastp and aligned with MiXCR, with productive beta chains retained. For every CDR3 protein sequence, its rows merge into one entry that carries the most common genes and DNA. In all, the sample holds 150,000 to 200,000 distinct CDR3 sequences, and under 30% of those were seen once. Under 35% of the sample comes from the top ten. Here the chain combines TRBV27 and TRBJ1-1; there is no confident call for the D gene. Sequencing used PBMCs. This receptor was taken from a human donor in good health (CMV status not recorded). Some clones in this sample may be carry-over from other donors' samples. At the DNA level, the sequence is TGTGCCAGCAGTTATGAGGGAAATCCCCTCTACACTGAAGCTTTCTTT. Protein translation: CASSYEGNPLYTEAFF.